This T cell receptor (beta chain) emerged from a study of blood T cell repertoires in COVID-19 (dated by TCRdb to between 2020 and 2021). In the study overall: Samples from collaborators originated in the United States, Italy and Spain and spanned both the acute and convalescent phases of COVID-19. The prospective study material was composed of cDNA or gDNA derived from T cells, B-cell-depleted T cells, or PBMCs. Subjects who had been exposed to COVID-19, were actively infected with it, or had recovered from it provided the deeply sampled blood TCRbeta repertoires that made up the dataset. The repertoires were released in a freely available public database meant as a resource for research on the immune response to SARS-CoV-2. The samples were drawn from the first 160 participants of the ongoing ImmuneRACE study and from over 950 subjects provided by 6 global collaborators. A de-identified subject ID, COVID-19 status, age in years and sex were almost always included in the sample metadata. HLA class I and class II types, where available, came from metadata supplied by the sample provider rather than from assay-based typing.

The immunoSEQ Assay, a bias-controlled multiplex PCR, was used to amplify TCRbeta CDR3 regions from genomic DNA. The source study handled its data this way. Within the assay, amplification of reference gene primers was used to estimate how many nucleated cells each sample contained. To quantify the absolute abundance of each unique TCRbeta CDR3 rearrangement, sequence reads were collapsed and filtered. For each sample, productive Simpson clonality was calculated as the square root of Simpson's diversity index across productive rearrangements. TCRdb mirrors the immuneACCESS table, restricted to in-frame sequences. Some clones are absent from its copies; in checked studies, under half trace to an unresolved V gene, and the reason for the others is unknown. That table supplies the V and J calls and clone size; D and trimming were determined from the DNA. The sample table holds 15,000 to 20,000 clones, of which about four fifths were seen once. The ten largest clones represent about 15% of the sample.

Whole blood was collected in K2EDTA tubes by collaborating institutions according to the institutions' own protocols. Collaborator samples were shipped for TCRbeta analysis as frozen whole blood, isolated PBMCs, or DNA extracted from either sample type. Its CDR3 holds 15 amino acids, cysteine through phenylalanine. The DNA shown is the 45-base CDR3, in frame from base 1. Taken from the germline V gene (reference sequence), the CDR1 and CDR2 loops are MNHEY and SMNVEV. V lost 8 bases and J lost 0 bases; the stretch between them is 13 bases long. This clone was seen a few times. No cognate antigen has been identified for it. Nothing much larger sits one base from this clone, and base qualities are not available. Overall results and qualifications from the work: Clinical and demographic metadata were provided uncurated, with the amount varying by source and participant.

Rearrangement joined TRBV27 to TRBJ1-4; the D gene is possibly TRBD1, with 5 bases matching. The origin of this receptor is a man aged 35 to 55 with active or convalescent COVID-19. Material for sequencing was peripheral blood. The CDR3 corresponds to CASSSWGATNEKLFF. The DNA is TGTGCCAGCTCATCTTGGGGGGCAACTAATGAAAAACTGTTTTTT.